This entry concerns a single TCR beta chain. Its antigen remains unknown. The data were taken from a study of post-analysis software for immune sequencing data. TCR beta cDNA libraries had unique molecular identifiers. MiXCR, applied by TCRdb to the PCR reads, yields one record per CDR3 protein. The sample includes some 500,000 distinct CDR3 sequences, roughly 46% of them seen just once. Regarding the study as a whole: Normalized Chao1 diversity was significantly lower in multiple sclerosis patients than in controls. Patients used about five TRBV segments, including TRBV5-6, TRBV5-1 and TRBV20-1, more often than controls. Co-batched samples clustered tightly together by F measure.

This CDR3 region has 14 residues. V dropped 1 base and J dropped 1 base, with 7 bases sitting between them. Germline-derived CDR1 and CDR2 are MDHEN and SYDVKM. Input material: blood. The rearrangement links TRBV28 to TRBJ1-1; D unresolved. This sequence originates from a girl aged 5-17 years with multiple sclerosis. CDR3 in amino acids: CASSLSPRNTEAFF. For the CDR3, the DNA is TGTGCCAGCAGTTTATCCCCCCGGAACACTGAAGCTTTCTTT.